This T cell receptor (beta chain) came from a study of T cells in Graves' hyperthyroidism and ophthalmopathy. Study as a whole: Specimen type is peripheral blood, collected at initial diagnosis prior to any treatment.

TCR beta CDR3 sequences were amplified from RNA transcripts. HTBI primers were used for first-round RT-PCR of the TCR CDR3. Each CDR3 protein is one row after TCRdb ran MiXCR on the multiplex PCR reads. The profile shows around 450,000 distinct CDR3 sequences, 12% to 15% of them singletons. Regarding the study as a whole: Most thyroid clonotypes expanded above 0.001 were also detected in blood.

The CDR3 length is 17 residues. V was pared by 5 bases and J by 1 base, with 10 bases of the junction left unmatched. Details on this clonotype: Its antigen is undetermined.

It was considered stable Graves' hyperthyroidism when ophthalmopathy did not progress within 18 months. This chain connects TRBV12-3 or TRBV12-4 to TRBJ2-2; TRBD1 matches at 7 bases. This receptor was identified in a woman aged 18-29 years with Graves' hyperthyroidism. Source material: blood. The CDR3 DNA sequence: TGTGCCAGCAGTCGCCTGCTAGGGGGCGAGAACACCGGGGAGCTGTTTTTT. Amino acids: CASSRLLGGENTGELFF.